Below, 16 T cell receptor beta chains from the same sample are listed, as sequenced in a study of blood T cells in healthy people across ages. Combining a sample-barcoded 5' primer with a J-beta primer mix, a second PCR ran for roughly 7 to 12 cycles. TCRdb called the 5' RACE reads again in MiXCR, with one record for every CDR3 protein. The table shows 550,000 to 800,000 distinct CDR3 sequences, with approximately 29% occurring only once. Sequences were obtained from blood. The source is an elderly woman in good health.

This sequence joins TRBV12-3 or TRBV12-4 and TRBJ2-5; 11 bases fit TRBD2. The CDR3 is made up of 16 amino acids. V lost 4 bases and J lost 1; bases outside the gene matches: 5. The CDR3 DNA reads TGTGCCAGCAGTTCCAGACTAGCGGGGCCCCAAGAGACCCAGTACTTC. As protein: CASSSRLAGPQETQYF.

This clonotype was counted at least ten times. The rearrangement uses TRBV9 and TRBJ2-1; the D gene is possibly TRBD2 (6 bases). The V and J ends lost 4 bases and 7 bases respectively, with 18 bases between them. The CDR3 consists of 15 residues. CDR1 SGDLS and CDR2 YYNGEE come from the germline V gene. CDR3 in DNA: TGTGCCAGCAGCCCCCTGGGCGCCGGAGGGAATGAGCAGTTCTTC. Encoded protein: CASSPLGAGGNEQFF. Full variable domain (outside the CDR3, taken from reference TRBV9 and TRBJ2-1): DSGVTQTPKHLITATGQRVTLRCSPRSGDLSVYWYQQSLDQGLQFLIQYYNGEERAKGNILERFSAQQFPDLHSELNLSSLELGDSALYFCASSPLGAGGNEQFFGPGTRLTVL.

The sample holds a few counts of this clonotype. The V call is TRBV7-9, the J call TRBJ1-1, with D perhaps matching TRBD1 (6 bases). Germline CDR1 SEHNR, CDR2 FQNEAQ (reference sequence). This CDR3 is built from 15 residues. Trimming took 6 bases from V and 4 from J, leaving 18 bases between them. The CDR3 loop reads CASSLRGGTVTEAFF. The CDR3 DNA follows: TGTGCCAGCAGTCTTCGGGGGGGCACGGTCACTGAAGCTTTCTTT.

There are a few counts of this clonotype. The J gene is TRBJ2-1, the V gene TRBV2, with 9 bases matching TRBD1. This CDR3 has 19 residues. Germline V CDR1 and CDR2: SNHLY, FYNNEI. The V and J ends lost 3 bases and 4 bases, in that order; junction bases with no gene match: 16. This chain's CDR3 is CASSDRVQDTGGRYNEQFF. For the CDR3, the DNA is TGTGCCAGCAGTGATAGGGTCCAAGATACAGGGGGCAGGTACAATGAGCAGTTCTTC. Based on the CDR3 plus reference TRBV2 and TRBJ2-1, the full variable domain is EPEVTQTPSHQVTQMGQEVILRCVPISNHLYFYWYRQILGQKVEFLVSFYNNEISEKSEIFDDQFSVERPDGSNFTLKIRSTKLEDSAMYFCASSDRVQDTGGRYNEQFFGPGTRLTVL.

This clonotype was counted at least ten times. CDR3 protein: CAISDGLSNTEAFF. The DNA for the CDR3 is TGTGCCATCAGTGATGGCCTGTCGAACACTGAAGCTTTCTTT. V gene TRBV10-3 combines with J gene TRBJ1-1, with D uncertain. Germline CDR1 ENHRY, CDR2 SYGVKD. Deletions cut 3 bases from V and 1 base from J, with 9 bases between. The CDR3 runs 14 residues.

The CDR3 sequence: CASSSSPRGRVGGEDTQYF. CDR3 DNA: TGTGCCAGCAGCTCCTCCCCGAGGGGGAGGGTAGGGGGAGAAGATACGCAGTATTTT. This chain uses TRBV11-2 with TRBJ2-3; weak D call: TRBD2 (7 bases). This CDR3 contains 19 residues. V lost 4 bases and J lost 5, with 28 bases in between. CDR1 and CDR2 (germline): SGHAT, FQNNGV.

In its sample, this clonotype was seen many times. V is TRBV2 and J is TRBJ2-1; perhaps TRBD2 as D (5 bases). The CDR3 length is 13 residues. V was shortened by 7 bases and J by 9 bases, with 16 bases between the two germline ends. Germline CDR1 is SNHLY and CDR2 is FYNNEI. The CDR3 loop reads CASTIIRGPEQFF. The CDR3 DNA follows: TGTGCCAGCACTATCATACGGGGTCCTGAGCAGTTCTTC.

Concerning this clonotype: Since a much larger clone is just one base distant, this may be a read error. The CDR3 nucleotides are TGTGCCAACAGTTACCCTGGACGGAACACTGAAGCTTTCTTT. Translated, it gives CANSYPGRNTEAFF. The V gene is TRBV6-5, the J gene TRBJ1-1; D remains unclear. This CDR3 spans 14 amino acids. Germline values: CDR1 MNHEY, CDR2 SVGAGI.

This clonotype was recorded at least ten times. The gene calls are TRBV7-2 and TRBJ2-1; 7 nucleotides match TRBD1. V dropped 0 bases and J dropped 8; count of bases not matched to a gene: 7. The CDR3 consists of 15 residues. Germline CDR1 reads SGHTA; CDR2 reads FQGNSA. Here the CDR3 reads CASSLAIDRAYEQFF. The DNA for the CDR3 is TGTGCCAGCAGCTTAGCGATCGACAGGGCGTATGAGCAGTTCTTC. The whole variable domain, remainder taken from reference TRBV7-2 and TRBJ2-1, is GAGVSQSPSNKVTEKGKDVELRCDPISGHTALYWYRQSLGQGLEFLIYFQGNSAPDKSGLPSDRFSAERTGGSVSTLTIQRTQQEDSAVYLCASSLAIDRAYEQFFGPGTRLTVL.

This clonotype came up many times. The rearrangement joins TRBV7-3 to TRBJ2-6; D is perhaps TRBD1 (5 bases). Germline CDR1 and CDR2: SGHTA and FQGTGA. The V end lost 4 bases, the J end lost 0 bases, and 13 bases lay between the germline ends. CDR3 length: 17 residues. The CDR3 protein is CASSSPNRNSGANVLTF. In DNA, the CDR3 is TGTGCCAGCAGCTCGCCTAACAGGAACTCTGGGGCCAACGTCCTGACTTTC.

This clonotype is a singleton in its sample. The chain combines TRBV5-1 with TRBJ2-5; the match to TRBD2 covers 8 bases. Germline CDR1 reads SGHRS; CDR2 reads YFSETQ. CDR3 length: 16 residues. Unmatched junction bases numbered 15, after V lost 0 bases and J lost 11 bases. In DNA, the CDR3 is TGCGCCAGCAGCTTGGATAGCGGGATGACCCACAATGAGCAGTACTTC. This sequence encodes CASSLDSGMTHNEQYF.

The chain carries TRBV20-1 and TRBJ2-7, with TRBD1 as a possible D gene (7 bases). The tail of the sequence fits TRBJ2-5 better, so the J call may be wrong. The CDR3 runs to 16 residues. Germline V gene data show CDR1 as DFQATT and CDR2 as SNEGSKA (reference sequence). As DNA, the CDR3 is TGCAGTGCTAGAGGGCCCGAGACAGGGAGGAAAGAGACCCAGTACTTC. Its translation is CSARGPETGRKETQYF.

About this clonotype: This CDR3 is missing its conserved last phenylalanine or tryptophan, likely due to a read error. This sequence joins TRBV27 and TRBJ1-2, with 10 bases fitting TRBD1. CDR1 and CDR2 (germline): MNHEY, SMNVEV (reference sequence). V shed 5 bases, J shed 7 bases, and the junction held 4 bases outside the gene matches. CDR3 length: 13 amino acids. As DNA, the CDR3 is TGTGCCAGCAGTACTGACAGGGGGCTTGGCTACACCGTC. This translates into CASSTDRGLGYTV.

This clonotype has ten or more counts. The V gene is TRBV20-1, the J gene TRBJ2-3; 7 nucleotides agree with TRBD2. Germline CDR1 and CDR2: DFQATT and SNEGSKA (reference sequence). CDR3 size: 17 residues. V shed 6 bases and J 2 bases; nucleotides not matched to a gene: 17. CDR3 amino acids: CSASTLASARFTDTQYF. CDR3 in DNA: TGCAGTGCGTCAACACTAGCGTCAGCCCGCTTCACAGATACGCAGTATTTT.

Comment on this clonotype: The junction and the germline gene differ at one end; a read error may be behind it. The V and J genes are TRBV3-1 and TRBJ1-2; D perhaps matches TRBD1 (6 bases). CDR1 LGHDT and CDR2 YNNKEL come from the germline V gene (reference sequence). The CDR3 runs 15 residues. The CDR3 bases are TGTGCCAGCAGCCAATGGCAGGGGAATGACGGTGGCTGCACCTTC. Its translation: CASSQWQGNDGGCTF.

This clonotype was recorded many times. The chain employs TRBV20-1 and TRBJ2-1; 8 bases are a match to TRBD1. This CDR3 region has 12 residues. V gave up 6 bases and J gave up 7 bases; unmatched junction bases: 5. From germline, CDR1 is DFQATT and CDR2 SNEGSKA (reference sequence). In DNA form, the CDR3 reads TGCAGTGCCGACAGGGGCCGTAATGAGCAGTTCTTC. Translated: CSADRGRNEQFF.